The T cell receptor (beta chain) described here comes from a study of regulatory T cells in long-lasting Graves disease. This CDR3 spans 18 amino acids. Per the germline V gene, CDR1 is MNHNS and CDR2 is SASEGT. Trimming took 2 bases from V and 10 from J; bases not matched to a gene: 22. This clonotype occurred many times. Its target is not known. Both iRepertoire HTBI primers and Arm-PCR of CDR3 regions were used to build the TCR beta libraries. TCRdb re-called the multiplex PCR reads with MiXCR, one entry per CDR3 protein. The data show 450,000 to 600,000 distinct CDR3 sequences, about 16% seen once. Time point denoted: newly diagnosed GD, antithyroid drugs for less than 3 months. PBMC RNA was the source of the TCR library. General study points: More public clonotypes were shared by persistent patients (2,741) than by new patients (around 990). Segments TRBV28, TRBJ1-2 and TRBJ2-5 showed preferential usage in persistent disease.

These data also formed part of another study, on T cells in Graves' hyperthyroidism and ophthalmopathy.

This receptor was obtained from a man in his forties with Graves disease. This chain connects TRBV6-1 to TRBJ2-5; 7 bases agree with TRBD2. Sequenced material: peripheral blood mononuclear cells (PBMCs), taken at new diagnosis, from a patient treated with antithyroid drugs. The CDR3 bases are TGTGCCAGCAGTGAAAGCCTAGTAAGCGGGACGCGAAGGTTAATCCAGTACTTC. It is translated as CASSESLVSGTRRLIQYF.